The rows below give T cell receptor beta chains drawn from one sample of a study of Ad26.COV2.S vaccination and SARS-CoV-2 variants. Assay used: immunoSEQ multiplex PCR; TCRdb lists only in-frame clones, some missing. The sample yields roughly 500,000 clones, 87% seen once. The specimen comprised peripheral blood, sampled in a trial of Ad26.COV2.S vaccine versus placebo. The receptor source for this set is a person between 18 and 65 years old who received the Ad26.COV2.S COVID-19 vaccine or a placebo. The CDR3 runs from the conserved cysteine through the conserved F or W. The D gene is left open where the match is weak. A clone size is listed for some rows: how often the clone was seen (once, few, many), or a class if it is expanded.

CSGRVGNTEAFF TGCAGCGGGAGAGTGGGGAACACTGAAGCTTTCTTT . TRBJ1-1 . TRBV29-1
CASTRDSSYNYGYTF TGTGCCAGCACCCGGGACAGCTCTTATAACTATGGCTACACCTTC few TRBJ1-2 TRBD1 TRBV9
CASSQEWGTSTDTQYF TGCGCCAGCAGCCAAGAATGGGGAACTAGCACAGATACGCAGTATTTT once TRBJ2-3 . TRBV4-1
CASSLQPRLGAGAVNEQFF TGTGCCAGCAGCTTACAACCCCGATTGGGGGCGGGAGCTGTGAATGAGCAGTTCTTC . TRBJ2-1 . TRBV7-3
CSARRDRSLFF TGCAGTGCTAGGCGGGACAGGTCCCTGTTTTTT . TRBJ1-4 TRBD1 TRBV20-1
CASSFPSGMTDTQYF TGTGCCAGCAGTTTCCCTAGCGGGATGACAGATACGCAGTATTTT once TRBJ2-3 TRBD2 TRBV28
CASRGGDRAGQYF TGTGCCAGCAGGGGGGGCGACAGGGCTGGGCAGTACTTC . TRBJ2-7 . TRBV28
CASSSWTSPTDTQYF TGTGCCAGTAGTAGCTGGACTAGCCCCACAGATACGCAGTATTTT . TRBJ2-3 TRBD2 TRBV19
CASSVVSAGVGTEAFF TGTGCCAGCAGCGTAGTTTCTGCGGGGGTCGGGACTGAAGCTTTCTTT . TRBJ1-1 . TRBV9
CASSRLPNEKLFF TGTGCCAGCAGCAGATTACCCAATGAAAAACTGTTTTTT . TRBJ1-4 . TRBV7-8
CASRGSASGSLTQYF TGTGCCAGCCGAGGGTCGGCTAGCGGGAGCCTTACGCAGTATTTT . TRBJ2-3 TRBD2 TRBV7-2
CASSFGLGSGGTDTQYF TGTGCCAGCAGTTTCGGGCTTGGGTCAGGGGGGACAGATACGCAGTATTTT . TRBJ2-3 . TRBV28
CASSPNSGSGYEQYF TGTGCCAGCAGCCCTAATAGCGGGAGTGGTTACGAGCAGTACTTC . TRBJ2-7 TRBD2 TRBV7-2
CASPGLAGGDPDTQYF TGTGCCAGCCCCGGACTAGCGGGAGGAGACCCAGATACGCAGTATTTT . TRBJ2-3 TRBD2 TRBV7-3
CASTLRGPRSNQPQHF TGTGCCAGTACTTTGCGGGGGCCAAGGTCCAATCAGCCCCAGCATTTT . TRBJ1-5 . TRBV19
CARSAEFYGYTF TGTGCCCGGTCGGCAGAATTTTATGGCTACACCTTC once TRBJ1-2 . TRBV30
CSASVGRAKNIQYF TGCAGTGCTAGTGTGGGCCGGGCCAAAAACATTCAGTACTTC . TRBJ2-4 . TRBV20-1
CASSQEETGYEQYF TGTGCCAGCAGCCAAGAGGAGACAGGCTACGAGCAGTACTTC . TRBJ2-7 . TRBV4-2
CASSIGGGLYEQYF TGTGCCAGTAGTATTGGGGGAGGACTATACGAGCAGTACTTC . TRBJ2-7 . TRBV19
CASSVRTSGRNEQFF TGTGCCAGCAGCGTACGGACTAGCGGGAGAAATGAGCAGTTCTTC . TRBJ2-1 TRBD2 TRBV5-4